Listed here are 7 T cell receptor beta chains from one sample, sequenced in a study of T-cell memory formation after mild COVID-19. MiXCR was run by TCRdb on the 5' RACE reads, yielding one entry per CDR3 protein. The sample carries about 190,000 distinct CDR3 sequences, around 16% recorded once. Sequencing was carried out using PBMCs or a T cell subset sorted from them (not recorded which). The receptors stem from an adult woman who had mild COVID-19 (a few samples of this study predate the infection). Cell type and time point are not known.

The gene calls are TRBV12-3 or TRBV12-4 and TRBJ1-1, with D uncertain. This CDR3 spans 11 amino acids. Trimming took 7 bases from V and 0 from J, leaving 3 bases between them. CDR3 nucleotide sequence: TGTGCCAGCACCTTGAACACTGAAGCTTTCTTT. Its protein is CASTLNTEAFF.

The chain employs TRBV7-2 and TRBJ2-2, with 13 bases identical to TRBD2. The length of the CDR3 is 16 residues. V was pared by 5 bases and J by 5 bases, with 5 bases of the junction left unmatched. From germline, CDR1 is SGHTA and CDR2 FQGNSA. CDR3 sequence reads: CASSITSGGATGELFF. The CDR3 DNA reads as TGTGCCAGCAGCATAACTAGCGGGGGGGCTACCGGGGAGCTGTTTTTT.

This clonotype was seen ten or more times. CDR3 nucleotides: TGTGCCAGCAGCCCCCGCCGGACAGAAAACTATGGCTACACCTTC. Its translation: CASSPRRTENYGYTF. V usage is TRBV6-5 and J usage is TRBJ1-2, with D perhaps TRBD1 (6 bases). V was clipped by 6 bases and J by 2 bases, with 16 bases between them. The CDR3 is made up of 15 amino acids. Germline-derived CDR1 and CDR2 are MNHEY and SVGAGI.

This clonotype was seen a handful of times. The CDR3 nucleotides read TGTGCCAGCAGTGAAACACGGGGGATCTTGGAGACCCAGTACTTC. Amino acids: CASSETRGILETQYF. The chain recombines TRBV6-1 with TRBJ2-5, with D maybe TRBD2 (6 bases). V lost 2 bases to trimming and J lost 5 bases, with 15 bases between them. The CDR3 covers 15 residues. Germline CDR1 and CDR2: MNHNS and SASEGT.

The chain carries TRBV3-1 and TRBJ2-7; 8 positions match TRBD2. CDR1 is LGHDT, CDR2 YNNKEL, per germline (reference sequence). The CDR3 has 16 residues. Unmatched junction bases numbered 8, after V lost 1 base and J lost 3 bases. The CDR3 sequence is CASSQGSGSRIYEQYF. CDR3 coding DNA: TGTGCCAGCAGCCAAGGAAGCGGGAGTAGGATCTACGAGCAGTACTTC.

J is TRBJ2-2 and V is TRBV7-3; 12 nucleotides match TRBD2. V lost 5 bases, J lost 7 bases, and 11 bases stayed unmatched. CDR1 is SGHTA, CDR2 FQGTGA, per germline. This CDR3 spans 17 amino acids. CDR3 coding DNA: TGTGCCAGCAGCCAACAGACTAGCGGGGGAACTGACGGGGAGCTGTTTTTT. Translated, it gives CASSQQTSGGTDGELFF.

The V and J genes are TRBV7-9 and TRBJ1-2; TRBD1 aligns across 7 bases. The J segment lost 7 bases and the V segment lost 1 base, leaving 6 bases of the junction unmatched. The CDR3 is 14 amino acids. Looked up from germline, CDR1 is SEHNR and CDR2 is FQNEAQ (reference sequence). The CDR3 nucleotides are TGTGCCAGCAGCTTAGAACAGGGGAACATTGGCTACACCTTC. The encoded protein is CASSLEQGNIGYTF.